This T cell receptor beta chain was observed in a study of shared clonotypes between healthy human individuals. Regarding this clone: Its antigen is currently unknown.

Splitting the CD4+ cells yielded a CD45RA+ naive subset and a CD45RA-negative memory subset. Whole-study results and caveats: The sharing of about 5.3% of naive CD4 clonotypes was seen across a handful of donors.

Germline CDR1 is MNHNS and CDR2 is SASEGT. This CDR3 region has 13 residues. Trimming left V 3 bases short and J 7 bases short, with 7 bases between. Deep was the level used in running the assay. Measured with immunoSEQ multiplex PCR; TCRdb has only the in-frame clones, and not every one. The table records 2 million to 2.5 million clones, approximately 95% of them present only once. The material sequenced was naive CD4+ T cells sorted from blood. Sample subset: CD45RA+ positively selected. This receptor was taken from a man between 18 and 29 years old in good health. This chain links TRBV6-1 with TRBJ1-6; D is undetermined. The CDR3 loop is CASSEVQNSPLHF. CDR3 DNA sequence: TGTGCCAGCAGTGAGGTACAGAATTCACCCCTCCACTTT.